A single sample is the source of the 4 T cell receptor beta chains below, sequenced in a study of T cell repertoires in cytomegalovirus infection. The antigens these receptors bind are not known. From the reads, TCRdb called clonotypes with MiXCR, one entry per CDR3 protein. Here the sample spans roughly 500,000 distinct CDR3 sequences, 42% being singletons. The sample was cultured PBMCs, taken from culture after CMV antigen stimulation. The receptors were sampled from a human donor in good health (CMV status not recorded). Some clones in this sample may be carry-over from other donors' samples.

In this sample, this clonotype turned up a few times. Written as DNA, the CDR3 is TGTGCCAGCAGTCTCAGGGTTAGCTCTGGGGCCAACGTCCTGACTTTC. This gives the protein CASSLRVSSGANVLTF. The chain couples TRBV12-3 or TRBV12-4 to TRBJ2-6; D may be TRBD1 (5 bases). CDR3 length: 16 amino acids. The ends were cut back, 5 bases at V and 0 bases at J, with 11 bases in the middle.

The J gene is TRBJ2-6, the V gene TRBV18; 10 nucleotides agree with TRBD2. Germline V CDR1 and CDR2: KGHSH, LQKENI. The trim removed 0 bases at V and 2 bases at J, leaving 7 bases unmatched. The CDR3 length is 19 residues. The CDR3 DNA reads TGTGCCAGCTCACCACCCCTCGGGACTAGCGCCACTGGGGCCAACGTCCTGACTTTC. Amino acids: CASSPPLGTSATGANVLTF.

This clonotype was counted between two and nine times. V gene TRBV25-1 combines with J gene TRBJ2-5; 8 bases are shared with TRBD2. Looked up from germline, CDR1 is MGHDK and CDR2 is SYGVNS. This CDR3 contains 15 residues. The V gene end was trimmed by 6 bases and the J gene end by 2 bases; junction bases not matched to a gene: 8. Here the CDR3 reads CASSTSGARQETQYF. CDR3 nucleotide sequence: TGTGCCAGCAGCACTAGCGGCGCCCGACAAGAGACCCAGTACTTC.

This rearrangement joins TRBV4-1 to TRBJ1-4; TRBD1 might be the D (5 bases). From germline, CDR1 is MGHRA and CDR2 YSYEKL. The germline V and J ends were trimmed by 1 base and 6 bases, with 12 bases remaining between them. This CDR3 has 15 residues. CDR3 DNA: TGCGCCAGCAGCCAAGTGGGGGGGAAGCATGAAAAACTGTTTTTT. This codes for CASSQVGGKHEKLFF.